The clone carrying this T cell receptor (beta chain) was observed at least ten times. Its antigen is as yet unknown. These data come from a study of T-cell reconstitution after alpha-beta-depleted transplantation in children. Notes on the study in general: The study reportedly traced alpha-beta T cells about two months after transplant to several hundred expanded graft clones.

The CDR3 contains 15 residues. Germline V gene lookup returns CDR1 SGHRS and CDR2 YFSETQ. V lost 4 bases to trimming and J lost 6 bases, with 16 bases between them. Unique molecular identifiers tagged the TCRbeta library. TCRdb reprocessed the PCR reads with MiXCR, giving one entry per CDR3 protein. The sample lists 480,000 or so distinct CDR3 sequences; roughly a tenth were seen once. The TCR sequence derives from a child aged 2-15 years with inherited bone marrow failure, due to receive a stem cell transplant. The source was PBMCs, collected before TCRalphabeta/CD19-depleted stem cell transplant. The V call is TRBV5-1, the J call TRBJ2-2; TRBD1 or TRBD2 may be the D gene (5 bases each). CDR3 in amino acids: CASSGAPTRPGELFF. The DNA for the CDR3 is TGCGCCAGCAGCGGGGCCCCCACTAGGCCCGGGGAGCTGTTTTTT.